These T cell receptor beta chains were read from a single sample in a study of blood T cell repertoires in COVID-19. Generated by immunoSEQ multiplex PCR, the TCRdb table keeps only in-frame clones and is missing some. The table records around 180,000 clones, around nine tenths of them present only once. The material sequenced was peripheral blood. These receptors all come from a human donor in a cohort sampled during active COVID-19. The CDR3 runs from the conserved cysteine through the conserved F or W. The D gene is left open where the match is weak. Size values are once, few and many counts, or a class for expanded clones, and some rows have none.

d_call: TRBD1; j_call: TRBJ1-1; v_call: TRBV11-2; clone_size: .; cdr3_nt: TGTGCCAGCAGCTTACGTTCCGGGACAGGGGGCATGAACACTGAAGCTTTCTTT; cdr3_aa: CASSLRSGTGGMNTEAFF
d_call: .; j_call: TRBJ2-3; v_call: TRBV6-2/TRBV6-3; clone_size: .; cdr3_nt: TGTGCCAGCAGTTACCGGAGGTCGACTTGGGCCACAGATACGCAGTATTTT; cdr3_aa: CASSYRRSTWATDTQYF
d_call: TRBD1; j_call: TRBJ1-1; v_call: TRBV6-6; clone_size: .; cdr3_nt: TGTGCCAGCAGTTATCTAGAGACAGGGGGCGAAGCTTTCTTT; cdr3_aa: CASSYLETGGEAFF
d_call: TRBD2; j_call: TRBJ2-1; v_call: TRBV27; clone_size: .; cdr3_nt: TGTGCCAGCAGGAAGGGACTAGCGGGAACCTCCTCCTACAATGAGCAGTTCTTC; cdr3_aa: CASRKGLAGTSSYNEQFF
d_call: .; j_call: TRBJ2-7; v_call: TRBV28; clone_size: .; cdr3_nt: TGTGCCAGCAGCCCGGCGGTCTCCTACGAGCAGTACTTC; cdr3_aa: CASSPAVSYEQYF
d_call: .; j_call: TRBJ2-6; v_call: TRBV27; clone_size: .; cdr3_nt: TGTGCCAGCAGTTTAAACAGGGTTCGAGGCTTTTCCGGGGCCAACGTCCTGACTTTC; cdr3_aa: CASSLNRVRGFSGANVLTF
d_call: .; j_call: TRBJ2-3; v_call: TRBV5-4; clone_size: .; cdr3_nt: TGTGCCAGCGGTGCTTACCGAGACTCCCTAGAGCAGTATTTT; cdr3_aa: CASGAYRDSLEQYF
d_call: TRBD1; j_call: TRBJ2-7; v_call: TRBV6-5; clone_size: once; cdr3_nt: TGTGCCAGCACCGACCGGGACAGGGGTTCCTACGAGCAGTACTTC; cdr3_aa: CASTDRDRGSYEQYF
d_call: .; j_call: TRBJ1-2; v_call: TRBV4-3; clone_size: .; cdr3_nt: TGCGCCAGCAGCCAAGACATTAACCAGGGCTACACCTTC; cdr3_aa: CASSQDINQGYTF
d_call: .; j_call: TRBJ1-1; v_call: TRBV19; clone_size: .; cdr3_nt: TGTGCCAGTAGTTTCGAGATAAACACTGAAGCTTTCTTT; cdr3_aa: CASSFEINTEAFF
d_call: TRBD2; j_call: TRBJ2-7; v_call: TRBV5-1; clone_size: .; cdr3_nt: TGCGCCAGCAGCTTGAGCGGGGGATCCTACGAGCAGTACTTC; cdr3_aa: CASSLSGGSYEQYF
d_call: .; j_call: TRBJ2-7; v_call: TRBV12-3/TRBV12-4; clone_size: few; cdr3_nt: TGTGCCAGCAGTTTAGCGTATCACGAGCAGTACTTC; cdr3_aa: CASSLAYHEQYF
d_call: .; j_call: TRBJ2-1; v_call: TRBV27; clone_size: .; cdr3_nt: TGTGCCAGCAGTTTAGGCGGATCCTACAATGAGCAGTTCTTC; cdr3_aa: CASSLGGSYNEQFF
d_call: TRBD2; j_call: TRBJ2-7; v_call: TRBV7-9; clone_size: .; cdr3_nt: TGTGCCAGCAGCTTCGGCGGGAGAAGGTCCACCTACGAGCAGTACTTC; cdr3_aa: CASSFGGRRSTYEQYF
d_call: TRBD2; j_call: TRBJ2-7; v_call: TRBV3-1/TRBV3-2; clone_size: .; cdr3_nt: TGTGCCAGCAGCCAACCCTTGACTAGCGGACCCTACGAGCAGTACTTC; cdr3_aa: CASSQPLTSGPYEQYF
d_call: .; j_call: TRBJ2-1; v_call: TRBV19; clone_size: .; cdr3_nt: TGTGCCAGTAGCCAGGGGACGGGCCCTTACAATGAGCAGTTCTTC; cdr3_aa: CASSQGTGPYNEQFF
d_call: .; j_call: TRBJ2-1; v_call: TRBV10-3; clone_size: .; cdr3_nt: TGTGCCATCAGTGAGTTCGGGAGCAAGGGTGAGCAGTTCTTC; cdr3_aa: CAISEFGSKGEQFF
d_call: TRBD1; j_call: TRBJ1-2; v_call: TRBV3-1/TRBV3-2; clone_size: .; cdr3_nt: TGTGCCAGCAGCCGTACAGGGGATCAAACCTTC; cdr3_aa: CASSRTGDQTF
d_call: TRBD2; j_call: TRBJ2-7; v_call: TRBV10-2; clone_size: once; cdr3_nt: TGCGCCAGCATGAGCGAGACTAGCGGGAGAGATCACTACGAGCAGTACTTC; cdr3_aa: CASMSETSGRDHYEQYF
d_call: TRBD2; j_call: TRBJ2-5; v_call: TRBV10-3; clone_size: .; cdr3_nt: TGTGCCATCAAGGGAAGCGGGGGGCAAGAGACCCAGTACTTC; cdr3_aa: CAIKGSGGQETQYF
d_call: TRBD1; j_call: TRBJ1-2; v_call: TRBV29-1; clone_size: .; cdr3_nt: TGCAGCGCTGTGGCAGGACAGGGTTATGGCTACACCTTC; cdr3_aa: CSAVAGQGYGYTF
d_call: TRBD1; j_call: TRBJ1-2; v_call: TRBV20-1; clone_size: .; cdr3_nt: TGCAGTGCTAGTAGGGGGTTAGGACAGGGTCTTAGGGATGGCTACACCTTC; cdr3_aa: CSASRGLGQGLRDGYTF
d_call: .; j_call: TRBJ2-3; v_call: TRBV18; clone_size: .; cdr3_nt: TGTGCCAGCTCACCACCGGTGGGGGAGGAGTATTTT; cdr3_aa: CASSPPVGEEYF
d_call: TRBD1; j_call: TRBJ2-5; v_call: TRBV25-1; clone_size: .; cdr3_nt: TGTGCCAGCAGTGATAAAGGGGGCCAGGGACGAGGGGAGACCCAGTACTTC; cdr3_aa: CASSDKGGQGRGETQYF
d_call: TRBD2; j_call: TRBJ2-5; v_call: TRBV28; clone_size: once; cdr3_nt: TGTGCCAGCAGTTTTGCTGGGCTAGCGGGAGGGCCGAAGACCCAGTACTTC; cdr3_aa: CASSFAGLAGGPKTQYF
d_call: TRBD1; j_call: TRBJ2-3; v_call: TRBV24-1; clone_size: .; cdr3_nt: TGTGCCACCAGTGACCAAACCGGGACAGGGGACACAGATACGCAGTATTTT; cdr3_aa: CATSDQTGTGDTDTQYF
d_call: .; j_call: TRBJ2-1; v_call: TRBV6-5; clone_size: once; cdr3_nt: TGTGCCAGCAGTTACTTGGGGGGCAATGAGCAGTTCTTC; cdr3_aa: CASSYLGGNEQFF
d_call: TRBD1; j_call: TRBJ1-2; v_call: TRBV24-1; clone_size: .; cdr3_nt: TGTGCCACCAGTCAGGGGGCGCGAATGAGTGGCTACACCTTC; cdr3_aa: CATSQGARMSGYTF
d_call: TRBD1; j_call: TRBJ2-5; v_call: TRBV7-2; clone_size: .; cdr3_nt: TGTGCCAGCAGCTTAGCGACAGGGGCCGAGACCCAGTACTTC; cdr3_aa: CASSLATGAETQYF
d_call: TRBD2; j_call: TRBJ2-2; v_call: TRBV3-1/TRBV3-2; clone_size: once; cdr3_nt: TGTGCCAGCAGCCAAGGGGCCAGCGGGGTTAGGGAGCTGTTTTTT; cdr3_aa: CASSQGASGVRELFF
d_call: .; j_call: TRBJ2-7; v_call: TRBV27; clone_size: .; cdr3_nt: TGTGCCAGGCGTCCAACCCCCCAATCCTACGAGCAGTACTTC; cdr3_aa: CARRPTPQSYEQYF
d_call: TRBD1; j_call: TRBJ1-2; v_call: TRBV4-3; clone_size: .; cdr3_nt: TGCGCCAGCAGCCACGCCGGGACAGGGGGCGCAGAAGGCTACACCTTC; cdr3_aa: CASSHAGTGGAEGYTF
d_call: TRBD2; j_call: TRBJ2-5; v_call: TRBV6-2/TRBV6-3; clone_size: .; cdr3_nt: TGTGCCAGCACCCCGGGACTAGCGGTGTACCAAGAGACCCAGTACTTC; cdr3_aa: CASTPGLAVYQETQYF
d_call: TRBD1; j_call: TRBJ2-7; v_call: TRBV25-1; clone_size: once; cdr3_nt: TGTGCCAGCAGTCGAACAGGGGTTGGTTACTACGAGCAGTACTTC; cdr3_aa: CASSRTGVGYYEQYF
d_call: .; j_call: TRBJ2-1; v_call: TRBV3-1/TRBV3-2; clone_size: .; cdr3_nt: TGTGCCAGCAGCCAAGAACGGGCGGGCGGGATGAACAATGAGCAGTTCTTC; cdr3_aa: CASSQERAGGMNNEQFF
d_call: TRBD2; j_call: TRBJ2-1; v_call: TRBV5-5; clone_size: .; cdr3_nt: TGTGCCAGCAGCCTTGGCAGATTGACTAGCGGGGTGTACAATGAGCAGTTCTTC; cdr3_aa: CASSLGRLTSGVYNEQFF
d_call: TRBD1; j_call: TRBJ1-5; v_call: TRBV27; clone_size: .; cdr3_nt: TGTGCCAGCAGTACGGGACAGGGACGGAGCAATCAGCCCCAGCATTTT; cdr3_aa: CASSTGQGRSNQPQHF
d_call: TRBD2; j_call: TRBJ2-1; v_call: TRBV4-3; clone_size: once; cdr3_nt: TGCGCCAGCAGCCAAGCGGGCGGGGGGCCAAGGTACAATGAGCAGTTCTTC; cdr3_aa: CASSQAGGGPRYNEQFF
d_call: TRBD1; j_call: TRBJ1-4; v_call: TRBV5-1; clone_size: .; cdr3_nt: TGCGCCAGCAGCTTGAGCGGGACAGGTATTTTTTTT; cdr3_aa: CASSLSGTGIFF
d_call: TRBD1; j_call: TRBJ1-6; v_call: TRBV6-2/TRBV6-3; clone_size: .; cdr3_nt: TGTGCCAGCAGTTACCAGGGACAGGGACGTTCACCCCTCCACTTT; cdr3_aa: CASSYQGQGRSPLHF
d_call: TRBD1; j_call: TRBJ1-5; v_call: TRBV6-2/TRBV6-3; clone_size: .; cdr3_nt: TGTGCCAGCAGTCAGAGGACAGGCCCAAATCAGCCCCAGCATTTT; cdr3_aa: CASSQRTGPNQPQHF
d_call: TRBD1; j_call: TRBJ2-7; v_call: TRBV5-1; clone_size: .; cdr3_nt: TGCGCCAGCAGCCCGGAACCCGGGACAGGTGTTTACGAGCAGTACTTC; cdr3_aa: CASSPEPGTGVYEQYF
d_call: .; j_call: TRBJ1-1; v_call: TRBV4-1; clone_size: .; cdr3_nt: TGCGCCAGCAGCCAAGATAATTTAGGAGGAGCTTTCTTT; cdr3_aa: CASSQDNLGGAFF
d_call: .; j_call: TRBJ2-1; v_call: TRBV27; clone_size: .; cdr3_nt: TGTGCCAGCAGTTTAAGGGGGAAATACAATGAGCAGTTCTTC; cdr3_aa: CASSLRGKYNEQFF
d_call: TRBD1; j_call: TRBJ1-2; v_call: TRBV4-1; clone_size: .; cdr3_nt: TGCGCCAGCAGCCAAGGAGGGGGCTGGGGGAACTATGGCTACACCTTC; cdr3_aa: CASSQGGGWGNYGYTF
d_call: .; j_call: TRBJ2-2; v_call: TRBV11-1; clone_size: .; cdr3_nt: TGTGCCAGCAGCTTAACAGGGACCGGGGAGCTGTTTTTT; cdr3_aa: CASSLTGTGELFF
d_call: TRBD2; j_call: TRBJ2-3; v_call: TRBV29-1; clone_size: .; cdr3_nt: TGCAGCGTTGTGGTTAGCGGGAACACAGATACGCAGTATTTT; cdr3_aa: CSVVVSGNTDTQYF
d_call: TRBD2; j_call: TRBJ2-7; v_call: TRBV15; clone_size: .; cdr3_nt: TGTGCCACCAGCAGGGCAACCGGGACTAGCGGGTACGAGCAGTACTTC; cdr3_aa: CATSRATGTSGYEQYF
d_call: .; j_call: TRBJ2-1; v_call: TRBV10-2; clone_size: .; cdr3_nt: TGCGCCAGCAACAACGCGGGCTCCTCCCGGGAGCAGTTCTTC; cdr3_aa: CASNNAGSSREQFF
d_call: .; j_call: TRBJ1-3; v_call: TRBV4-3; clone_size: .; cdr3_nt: TGCGCCAGCAGCCAAGATACAGGGAGAGAAAACACCATATATTTT; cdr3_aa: CASSQDTGRENTIYF
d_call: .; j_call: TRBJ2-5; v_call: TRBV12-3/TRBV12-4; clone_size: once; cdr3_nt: TGTGCCAGCAGTCTTGACAGTCAAGAGACCCAGTACTTC; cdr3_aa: CASSLDSQETQYF
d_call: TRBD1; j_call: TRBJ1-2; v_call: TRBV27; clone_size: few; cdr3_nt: TGTGCCAGCAGTGAAAGAGGGACAGGGGGAAACTATGGCTACACCTTC; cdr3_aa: CASSERGTGGNYGYTF
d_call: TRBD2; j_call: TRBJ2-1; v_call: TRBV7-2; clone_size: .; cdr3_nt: TGTGCCAGCAGCTCAACTAGCGGTCAGTACAATGAGCAGTTCTTC; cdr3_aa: CASSSTSGQYNEQFF
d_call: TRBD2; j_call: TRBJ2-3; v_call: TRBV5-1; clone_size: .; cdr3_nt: TGCGCCAGCAGCCCCAGGACTAGCGGGGGGGCCGCAGATACGCAGTATTTT; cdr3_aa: CASSPRTSGGAADTQYF
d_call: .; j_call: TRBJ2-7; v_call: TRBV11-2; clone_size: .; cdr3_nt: TGTGCCAGCAGCTTAGTGCAGGGCTACGAGCAGTACTTC; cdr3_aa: CASSLVQGYEQYF
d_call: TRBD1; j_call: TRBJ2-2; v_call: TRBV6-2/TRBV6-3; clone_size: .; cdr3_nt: TGTGCCAGCAGTCCCAACAGGGGAAACACCGGGGAGCTGTTTTTT; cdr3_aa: CASSPNRGNTGELFF
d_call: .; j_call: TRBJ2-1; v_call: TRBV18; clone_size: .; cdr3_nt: TGTGCCAGCTCTCCAGCGGCCTACAATGAGCAGTTCTTC; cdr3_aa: CASSPAAYNEQFF